This T cell receptor beta chain was sequenced for a study of cytomegalovirus exposure and HLA in healthy donors. In germline, CDR1 is MDHEN, CDR2 SYDVKM. The CDR3 runs to 13 residues. The V end was cut by 6 bases, the J end by 8 bases, with 14 bases between. To note about this clone: Within the sample, other DNA sequences also encode this same CDR3.

PCR primers comprised 60 Vbeta and 13 Jbeta primers. Profiling relied on immunoSEQ multiplex PCR, and the TCRdb table lists in-frame clones only, not all of them. The sample contains roughly 150,000 clones, 75% to 90% of which appear only once. The sample taken for sequencing was PBMCs. This clonotype was obtained from a woman aged 18 to 35 in good health and CMV-seronegative. The chain employs TRBV28 and TRBJ1-5; D perhaps matches TRBD1 (5 bases). The CDR3 DNA reads TGTGCCAGCAGCGGGTTGGAGGGGAAGCCCCAGCATTTT. Translated: CASSGLEGKPQHF. The full variable domain, in which reference TRBV28 and TRBJ1-5 provide the parts outside the CDR3, is DVKVTQSSRYLVKRTGEKVFLECVQDMDHENMFWYRQDPGLGLRLIYFSYDVKMKEKGDIPEGYSVSREKKERFSLILESASTNQTSMYLCASSGLEGKPQHFGDGTRLSIL.